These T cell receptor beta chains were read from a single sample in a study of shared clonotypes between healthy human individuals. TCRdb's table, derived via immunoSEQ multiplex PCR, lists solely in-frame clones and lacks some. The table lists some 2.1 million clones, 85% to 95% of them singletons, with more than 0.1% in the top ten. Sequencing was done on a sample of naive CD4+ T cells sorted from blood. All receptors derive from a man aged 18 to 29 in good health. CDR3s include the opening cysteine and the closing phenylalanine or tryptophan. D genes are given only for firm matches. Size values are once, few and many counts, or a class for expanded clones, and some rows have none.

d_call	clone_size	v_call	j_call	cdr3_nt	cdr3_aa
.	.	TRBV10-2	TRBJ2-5	TGCGCCAGCAGTGTCGACGGGCGCGTAGAGACCCAGTACTTC	CASSVDGRVETQYF
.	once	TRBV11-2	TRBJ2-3	TGTGCCAGCAGCCTGACACAATCCACAGATACGCAGTATTTT	CASSLTQSTDTQYF
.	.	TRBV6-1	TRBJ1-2	TGTGCCAGCAGGGCCAGGGAAAACTATGGCTACACCTTC	CASRARENYGYTF
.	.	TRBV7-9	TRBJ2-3	TGTGCCAGCAGCAAAGGACAGTTGGGTACAGATACGCAGTATTTT	CASSKGQLGTDTQYF
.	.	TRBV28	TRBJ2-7	TGTGCCAGCAGTTCCCACGACGAGCAGTACTTC	CASSSHDEQYF
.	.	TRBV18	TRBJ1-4	TGTGCCAGCTCACCACCTTCCAGGCCTAATGAAAAACTGTTTTTT	CASSPPSRPNEKLFF
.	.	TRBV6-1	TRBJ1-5	TGTGCCAGCAGGGATGAAGCCCGGCGTTCGCCCCAGCATTTT	CASRDEARRSPQHF
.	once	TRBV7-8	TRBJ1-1	TGTGCCAGCAGCTTAAATGCTCGGGCCACTGAAGCTTTCTTT	CASSLNARATEAFF
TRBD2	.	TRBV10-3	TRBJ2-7	TGTGCCATCAGGGGGACTAGCGGGGGTAGTGAGCAGTACTTC	CAIRGTSGGSEQYF
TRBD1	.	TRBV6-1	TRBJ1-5	TGTGCCAGCAGTGCGGATTACAGGGGAACTCAGCCCCAGCATTTT	CASSADYRGTQPQHF
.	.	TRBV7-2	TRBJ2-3	TGTGCCAGCAACCTTGGGAGCACAGATACGCAGTATTTT	CASNLGSTDTQYF
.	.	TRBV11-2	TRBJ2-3	TGTGCCAGCCTCCTGGCAGATACGCAGTATTTT	CASLLADTQYF
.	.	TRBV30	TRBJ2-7	TGTGCCTGGAGTGTAATTGACTCCTACGAGCAGTACTTC	CAWSVIDSYEQYF
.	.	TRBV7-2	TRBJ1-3	TGTGCCAGCATACGGGCAGGGGAATCAGGAAACACCATATATTTT	CASIRAGESGNTIYF
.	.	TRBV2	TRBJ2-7	TGTGCCAGCTCAGCCCAGTACGAGCAGTACTTC	CASSAQYEQYF